The clone carrying this TCR beta chain was picked up a small number of times. What it binds is not known. This specimen belongs to a study of CD8+ T cells in alopecia areata. Whole-study results and caveats: An increase in clonality over normal scalp was evident in lesional scalp, especially alopecia totalis/universalis.

As to treatment: oral pan-JAK inhibitor, 5-10 mg twice daily. Following RNA extraction, reverse transcription yielded cDNA that acted as the sequencing template. The data were produced by immunoSEQ multiplex PCR, yet TCRdb's version contains in-frame clones alone and is incomplete. There are 200,000 to 250,000 clones in the sample; approximately 38% occur only once, and just under 0.5% lies in the top ten. The CDR3 is 13 amino acids. V was pared by 9 bases and J by 0 bases, with 9 bases between. CDR1 is MNHNY, CDR2 SVGAGI, per germline (reference sequence). This sequence joins TRBV6-6 and TRBJ1-3, with unresolved D. Source: CD4+ T cells sorted from blood, taken at week 34, from a patient treated with tofacitinib. This receptor was taken from a human donor with alopecia areata. The CDR3 sequence is CASGVGSGNTIYF. CDR3 in DNA: TGTGCCAGTGGGGTGGGCTCTGGAAACACCATATATTTT.